The 5 T cell receptor beta chains presented below share a single source sample, sequenced in a study of OX40 agonist ivuxolimab in advanced cancers. Sequenced by immunoSEQ multiplex PCR; TCRdb stores in-frame clones only, minus some. There are about 47,000 clones in the sample; roughly 80% occur only once, and about 1.5% lies in the top ten. This sample comprised CD4+ or CD8+ T cells sorted from blood, obtained in a trial of the OX40 agonist ivuxolimab. The receptor set was obtained from an adult with an advanced solid tumor such as melanoma, head and neck, liver or kidney cancer.

The rearrangement joins TRBV20-1 to TRBJ1-2; tentative D call: TRBD1 (6 bases). Germline loops: CDR1 DFQATT, CDR2 SNEGSKA (reference sequence). CDR3 length: 10 amino acids. CDR3 nucleotide sequence: TGCAGGGTTCGAGGGGGGGGCTACACCTTC. Translated, it gives CRVRGGGYTF.

Details on this clone: The missing conserved phenylalanine or tryptophan at the end of this CDR3 makes a read error likely. No DNA is shown, since the ends of the CDR3 on it are uncertain; the CDR3 is the one TCRdb lists. The genes are TRBV5-1 and TRBJ1-6. Including both end residues, the CDR3 is 9 amino acids long. CDR1 SGHRS and CDR2 YFSETQ come from the germline V gene. The CDR3 loop reads CASSPGGWG.

The V and J genes are TRBV28 and TRBJ2-1, with TRBD2 as a possible D gene (6 bases). The CDR3 is 14 residues long. V was cut by 9 bases and J by 0 bases, with 12 bases left in between. CDR1 MDHEN and CDR2 SYDVKM come from the germline V gene. In DNA, the CDR3 is TGTGCCAGTCAGCGGGCGAGCTCCTACAATGAGCAGTTCTTC. It translates to CASQRASSYNEQFF.

A few counts support this clone. This chain connects TRBV11-2 to TRBJ1-3; D is ambiguous. This CDR3 is 15 amino acids long. Germline V gives CDR1 SGHAT, CDR2 FQNNGV. V was pared by 2 bases and J by 0 bases, with 8 bases between. CDR3 protein: CASSLSLSSGNTIYF. The CDR3 coding sequence is TGTGCCAGCAGCTTATCCCTAAGCTCTGGAAACACCATATATTTT.

There are a few counts of this clone. The chain joins TRBV7-2 to TRBJ2-7; 11 nucleotides line up with TRBD2. V shed 7 bases, J shed 1 base, and the junction held 3 bases outside the gene matches. There are 14 residues in the CDR3. Germline lookup yields CDR1 SGHTA and CDR2 FQGNSA. The CDR3 coding sequence is TGTGCCAGCAAGGGACTAGCGGCTTCCTACGAGCAGTACTTC. Translation: CASKGLAASYEQYF.